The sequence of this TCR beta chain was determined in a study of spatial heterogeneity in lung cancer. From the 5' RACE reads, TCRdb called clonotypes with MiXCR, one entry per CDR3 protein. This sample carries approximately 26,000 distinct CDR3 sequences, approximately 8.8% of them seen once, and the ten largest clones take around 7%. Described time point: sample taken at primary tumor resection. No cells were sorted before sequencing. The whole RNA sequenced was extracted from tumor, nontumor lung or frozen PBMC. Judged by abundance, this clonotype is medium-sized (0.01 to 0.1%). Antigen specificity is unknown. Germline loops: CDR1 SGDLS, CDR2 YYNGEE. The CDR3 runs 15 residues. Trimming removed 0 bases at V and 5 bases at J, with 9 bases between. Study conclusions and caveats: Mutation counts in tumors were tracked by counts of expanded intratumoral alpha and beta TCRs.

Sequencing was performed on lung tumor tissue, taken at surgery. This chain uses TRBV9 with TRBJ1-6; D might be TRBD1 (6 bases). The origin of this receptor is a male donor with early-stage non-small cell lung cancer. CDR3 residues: CASSVAGVDNSPLHF. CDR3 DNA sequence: TGTGCCAGCAGCGTAGCAGGGGTAGATAATTCACCCCTCCACTTT. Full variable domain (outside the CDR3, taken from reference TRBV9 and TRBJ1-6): DSGVTQTPKHLITATGQRVTLRCSPRSGDLSVYWYQQSLDQGLQFLIQYYNGEERAKGNILERFSAQQFPDLHSELNLSSLELGDSALYFCASSVAGVDNSPLHFGNGTRLTVT.